These 8 T cell receptor beta chains were sequenced from one sample in a study of T cells in Graves' hyperthyroidism and ophthalmopathy. RNA transcripts yielded amplified TCR beta CDR3 regions. TCR CDR3 regions were first amplified by RT-PCR with HTBI primers. TCRdb re-derived calls from the multiplex PCR reads in MiXCR, one entry per CDR3 protein. The sample has some 490,000 distinct CDR3 sequences, approximately 22% seen once. Sequenced: blood. The receptors come from a woman aged 70-85 years with Graves' ophthalmopathy.

The CDR3 spells CASSRMTEPNNEKLFF. The DNA of the CDR3 is TGTGCCAGCAGCCGCATGACGGAACCAAATAATGAAAAACTGTTTTTT. The chain carries TRBV3-1 and TRBJ1-4; D unclear. This CDR3 is built from 16 residues. Germline V gene data show CDR1 as LGHDT and CDR2 as YNNKEL (reference sequence). V dropped 4 bases and J dropped 4 bases, with 16 bases sitting between them.

V and J are TRBV29-1 and TRBJ1-1; D remains ambiguous. The CDR3 runs 13 residues. Germline V gene data show CDR1 as SQVTM and CDR2 as ANQGSEA. The germline V and J ends were trimmed by 4 bases and 2 bases, with 11 bases remaining between them. The CDR3 coding sequence is TGCAGCGTTGGTGAGCCGGGTAACACTGAAGCTTTCTTT. Protein product: CSVGEPGNTEAFF.

This clonotype was found many times. V and J are TRBV11-2 and TRBJ2-1; 8 positions agree with TRBD2. V trimming: 2 bases; J trimming: 6 bases; junction bases outside the gene matches: 3. Germline values: CDR1 SGHAT, CDR2 FQNNGV. This CDR3 has 14 residues. CDR3 in amino acids: CASSLPGLVNEQFF. Here the CDR3 DNA reads TGTGCCAGCAGCTTACCGGGACTAGTCAATGAGCAGTTCTTC.

The chain couples TRBV28 to TRBJ2-1; D ambiguous. The CDR3 covers 17 residues. The V gene's germline CDR1 is MDHEN and CDR2 SYDVKM. Trimming left V 4 bases short and J 0 bases short, with 16 bases between. The CDR3 reads CASSSPWTASSYNEQFF. CDR3 sequence (DNA): TGTGCCAGCAGTTCCCCTTGGACCGCCTCCTCCTACAATGAGCAGTTCTTC.

The J gene is TRBJ2-1, the V gene TRBV12-3 or TRBV12-4; TRBD1 agrees at 9 bases. J was trimmed by 9 bases and V by 3 bases; bases with no gene match: 9. The CDR3 is 15 amino acids. The CDR3, as DNA: TGTGCCAGCAGTTTTTCTACGGGACAGGGTGGTGAGCAGTTCTTC. It translates to CASSFSTGQGGEQFF.

This clonotype was detected a few times. V usage is TRBV10-2 and J usage is TRBJ1-2, with TRBD1 as a possible D gene (6 bases). The germline CDR1 and CDR2 sequences are WSHSY and SAAADI. Deletions cut 0 bases from V and 8 bases from J, with 13 bases between. This CDR3 contains 14 residues. CDR3 nucleotide sequence: TGCGCCAGCAGTGAGTCTGACAGGCATGCAGGCTACACCTTC. This encodes CASSESDRHAGYTF.

This clonotype was counted at least ten times. The rearrangement uses TRBV6-1 and TRBJ1-5, with 8 bases that match TRBD1. V dropped 5 bases and J dropped 7; count of bases not matched to a gene: 4. Germline assignment: CDR1 MNHNS and CDR2 SASEGT. CDR3 length equals 13 residues. CDR3: CASSRTGRQPQHF. The CDR3 nucleotides read TGTGCCAGCAGTCGGACAGGGCGGCAGCCCCAGCATTTT.

CDR3 sequence: CASSPPQGIYGYTF. In DNA form, the CDR3 reads TGTGCCAGCAGCCCCCCCCAGGGGATCTATGGCTACACCTTC. The V call is TRBV5-4, the J call TRBJ1-2, with a tentative D call TRBD1 (6 bases). Germline-derived CDR1 and CDR2 are SGHNT and YYREEE (reference sequence). Between the trimmed V and J ends, which lost 4 bases and 4 bases, there was a span of 14 bases. CDR3 length: 14 residues.